Listed here is a single TCR beta chain. Libraries were prepared by immunoSEQ multiplex PCR; TCRdb keeps only in-frame clonotypes and omits some of them. In the table there are roughly 60,000 clones, around nine tenths of which are singletons. This specimen comes from a study of OX40 agonist ivuxolimab in advanced cancers. The CDR3 has 15 residues. V and J are TRBV21-1 and TRBJ2-3. TRBV21-1 is given as a pseudogene. The clonotype originates from an adult with an advanced solid tumor such as melanoma, head and neck, liver or kidney cancer. The sample in question was CD4+ or CD8+ T cells sorted from blood, obtained in a trial of the OX40 agonist ivuxolimab. The CDR3 here is CASSRRGESTDTQYF. DNA for the CDR3: TGTGCCAGCAGCAGGAGGGGGGAGAGCACAGATACGCAGTATTTT.